These 31 T cell receptor beta chains originate from one sample sequenced in a study of blood T cell repertoires in COVID-19. Sequencing used immunoSEQ multiplex PCR; TCRdb keeps in-frame clones, though not all of them. Of some 290,000 clones listed, more than 90% are singletons. What was sequenced was PBMCs or T cells enriched from blood (not recorded which). The source is a woman aged 25 to 39 who had been exposed to COVID-19.

The chain couples TRBV5-5 to TRBJ1-4; D uncertain. V lost 2 bases and J 5 bases, leaving 13 bases between the germline ends. The CDR3 covers 15 residues. Germline-derived CDR1 and CDR2 are SGHKS and YYEKEE (reference sequence). CDR3 DNA: TGTGCCAGCAGCTTATTCTTGGGCCTGAATGAAAAACTGTTTTTT. It is translated as CASSLFLGLNEKLFF.

The chain recombines TRBV18 with TRBJ2-1, with TRBD2 matching 11 bases. The CDR3 is 16 amino acids. V dropped 5 bases and J dropped 8; count of bases not matched to a gene: 11. From germline, CDR1 is KGHSH and CDR2 LQKENI. In DNA form, the CDR3 reads TGTGCCAGCTCATTACAAGCCGGGACTAGCGGATATGAGCAGTTCTTC. It specifies CASSLQAGTSGYEQFF.

A single count supports this clone. The CDR3 region is CASRQDINEKLFF. The CDR3 coding sequence is TGTGCCAGCAGACAGGACATTAATGAAAAACTGTTTTTT. The chain couples TRBV2 to TRBJ1-4; D is possibly TRBD1 (5 bases). V dropped 6 bases and J dropped 4 bases, with 9 bases sitting between them. The CDR3 has 13 amino acids. Germline V gene lookup returns CDR1 SNHLY and CDR2 FYNNEI.

V gene TRBV10-2 combines with J gene TRBJ2-7; D is possibly TRBD1 (7 bases). The germline CDR1 and CDR2 sequences are WSHSY and SAAADI. The CDR3 runs 13 residues. V shed 8 bases and J shed 6 bases, with 17 bases lying between them. Here the CDR3 DNA reads TGCGCCAGCGGAGGGGCGACAGGGCGCGAGCAGTACTTC. Protein sequence: CASGGATGREQYF.

This sequence joins TRBV12-3 or TRBV12-4 and TRBJ2-1, with a possible D match to TRBD1 (6 bases). V lost 7 bases to trimming and J lost 8 bases, with 12 bases between them. This CDR3 is built from 12 residues. The CDR3 coding sequence is TGTGCCAGCAATGCACAGGGCCATGAGCAGTTCTTC. This codes for CASNAQGHEQFF.

V and J are TRBV19 and TRBJ2-2, with 10 bases that match TRBD2. Germline V gives CDR1 LNHDA, CDR2 SQIVND (reference sequence). The V gene end was trimmed by 1 base and the J gene end by 4 bases; junction bases not matched to a gene: 6. CDR3 length: 17 amino acids. CDR3 sequence (DNA): TGTGCCAGTAGTATAGGTGGTAGCGGGGGGCTCACCGGGGAGCTGTTTTTT. Translating it yields CASSIGGSGGLTGELFF.

The chain links TRBV10-3 to TRBJ2-7, with 10 bases lining up with TRBD1. This CDR3 is 14 amino acids long. V lost 6 bases to trimming and J lost 5 bases; unmatched junction nucleotides: 7. From germline, CDR1 is ENHRY and CDR2 SYGVKD. In DNA, the CDR3 is TGTGCCATCAGGCCCGGGACAGGGGCGAACGAGCAGTACTTC. This encodes CAIRPGTGANEQYF.

The chain has TRBV10-3 and TRBJ1-1; a weak D match, TRBD1 (6 bases). CDR3 length: 13 residues. Deletions cut 6 bases from V and 6 bases from J, with 14 bases between. In germline, CDR1 is ENHRY, CDR2 SYGVKD. The CDR3 protein is CAIRGPGHPEAFF. DNA for the CDR3: TGTGCCATCAGGGGACCGGGACACCCTGAAGCTTTCTTT.

V gene TRBV12-3 or TRBV12-4 combines with J gene TRBJ1-2; 7 bases are shared with TRBD1. The CDR3 runs to 13 residues. V dropped 5 bases and J dropped 5; count of bases not matched to a gene: 5. The CDR3 sequence is CASSQQGSYGYTF. Here the CDR3 DNA reads TGTGCCAGCAGTCAACAGGGGTCTTATGGCTACACCTTC.

The V gene is TRBV6-5, the J gene TRBJ1-2, with D perhaps matching TRBD1 (6 bases). The CDR3 sequence is 15 residues long. Trimming stripped 6 bases from V and 4 bases from J, with 18 bases between. Germline CDR1 and CDR2: MNHEY and SVGAGI. The CDR3 sequence is CASSYDRIISYGYTF. The CDR3 coding sequence is TGTGCCAGCAGCTACGACAGGATCATAAGCTATGGCTACACCTTC.

The CDR3 is CASSQAGGTTEAFF. CDR3 bases: TGTGCCAGCAGCCAAGCGGGGGGGACCACTGAAGCTTTCTTT. The V and J genes are TRBV4-2 and TRBJ1-1; D may be TRBD1 (5 bases). V lost 1 base and J 4 bases, leaving 10 bases between the germline ends. Germline CDR1 and CDR2: LGHNA and YNFKEQ. The length of the CDR3 is 14 residues.

The rearrangement joins TRBV2 to TRBJ1-2; 7 nucleotides match TRBD1. With V trimmed by 5 bases and J by 9 bases, 15 bases remained unmatched. The germline V gene encodes CDR1 SNHLY and CDR2 FYNNEI. This CDR3 is built from 15 residues. CDR3 region: CASSSGQDQGLSYTF. The CDR3 DNA follows: TGTGCCAGCAGTTCTGGACAGGACCAAGGCTTAAGCTACACCTTC. Using reference TRBV2 and TRBJ1-2 for the parts outside the CDR3, the full variable domain is EPEVTQTPSHQVTQMGQEVILRCVPISNHLYFYWYRQILGQKVEFLVSFYNNEISEKSEIFDDQFSVERPDGSNFTLKIRSTKLEDSAMYFCASSSGQDQGLSYTFGSGTRLTVV.

The V call is TRBV6-5, the J call TRBJ2-7, with a possible D match to TRBD1 (6 bases). The CDR3 spans 12 residues. Per germline, CDR1 MNHEY and CDR2 SVGAGI. Trimming removed 6 bases from V and 5 bases from J, with 11 bases in between. CDR3 residues: CASSPRGNEQYF. CDR3 nucleotide sequence: TGTGCCAGCAGCCCGAGGGGGAACGAGCAGTACTTC.

The gene calls are TRBV2 and TRBJ2-7; no firm D call. The CDR3 is 16 amino acids. Deletions cut 1 base from V and 2 bases from J, with 15 bases between. Germline V gene lookup returns CDR1 SNHLY and CDR2 FYNNEI. The CDR3 DNA sequence: TGTGCCAGCAGTGAAGGGGCCAACGCCAGACCCTACGAGCAGTACTTC. Residues: CASSEGANARPYEQYF.

The V and J genes are TRBV5-4 and TRBJ2-3, with D tentatively TRBD1 (5 bases). The CDR3 length is 15 residues. With 3 bases removed from V and 2 bases from J, the gap between germline ends came to 13 bases. In germline, CDR1 is SGHNT, CDR2 YYREEE (reference sequence). CDR3 nucleotide sequence: TGTGCCAGCAGCTCGACACAGGATGACACAGATACGCAGTATTTT. Encoded protein: CASSSTQDDTDTQYF.

The gene calls are TRBV6-5 and TRBJ1-2; a possible D gene is TRBD1 (5 bases). Trimming removed 2 bases from V and 3 bases from J, with 10 bases in between. This CDR3 is 14 amino acids long. CDR1 is MNHEY and CDR2 is SVGAGI in the germline V gene. CDR3 amino acids: CASSYLDTYYGYTF. Here the CDR3 DNA reads TGTGCCAGCAGTTACCTGGACACCTACTATGGCTACACCTTC.

The V and J genes are TRBV2 and TRBJ2-3, with TRBD2 matching over 13 bases. Per the germline V gene, CDR1 is SNHLY and CDR2 is FYNNEI. Losses at the gene ends were 9 bases for V and 7 bases for J; bases not matched to a gene: 7. The length of the CDR3 is 14 residues. This CDR3 reads CARDTSGGGYTQYF. The CDR3, as DNA: TGTGCCAGAGACACTAGCGGGGGGGGCTATACGCAGTATTTT.

This clone occurred once. This chain connects TRBV9 to TRBJ1-2; TRBD1 is a possible D gene (6 bases). The germline V and J ends were trimmed by 0 bases and 5 bases, with 14 bases remaining between them. There are 15 residues in the CDR3. Looked up from germline, CDR1 is SGDLS and CDR2 is YYNGEE. Here the CDR3 DNA reads TGTGCCAGCAGCGTAGAAGGGGGTAGGGGATATGGCTACACCTTC. It yields the protein CASSVEGGRGYGYTF.

This clone has at least ten counts. The rearrangement uses TRBV9 and TRBJ1-6, with 7 bases identical to TRBD1. This CDR3 contains 23 residues. Trimming took 0 bases from V and 5 from J; bases not matched to a gene: 26. CDR1 is SGDLS and CDR2 is YYNGEE in the germline V gene. CDR3 nucleotide sequence: TGTGCCAGCAGCGTAGTGGAGCTTAGTGGGGGGAAACTCGGGACAGAGGATAATTCACCCCTCCACTTT. Protein sequence: CASSVVELSGGKLGTEDNSPLHF.

The chain joins TRBV2 to TRBJ1-2; no reliable D call. V lost 6 bases and J 4 bases, leaving 15 bases between the germline ends. CDR1 and CDR2 (germline): SNHLY, FYNNEI. The CDR3 loop spans 14 amino acids. DNA of the CDR3: TGTGCCAGCAGGAGGGTAGGCGCCTCCTATGGCTACACCTTC. This sequence encodes CASRRVGASYGYTF.

The chain joins TRBV5-1 to TRBJ1-2; D possibly corresponds to TRBD1 (6 bases). Trimming pared 0 bases from V and 6 bases from J, leaving 12 bases between. This CDR3 has 14 amino acids. Germline V lookup: CDR1 SGHRS, CDR2 YFSETQ. CDR3 DNA: TGCGCCAGCAGCTTGGCCCGGGGGGCGGATGGCTACACCTTC. Its protein product is CASSLARGADGYTF.

V usage is TRBV5-1 and J usage is TRBJ1-1; a possible D gene is TRBD1 (5 bases). CDR1 is SGHRS and CDR2 is YFSETQ in the germline V gene. The CDR3 has 16 residues. Trimming shortened V by 3 bases and J by 4 bases, and 19 bases separated the two germline ends. The CDR3, as DNA: TGCGCCAGCAGCTGGGCGTTGGGACCCGGGGGCACTGAAGCTTTCTTT. Translating gives CASSWALGPGGTEAFF.

The genes are TRBV9 and TRBJ1-2; a weak D match, TRBD1 (6 bases). The CDR3 contains 15 residues. The V gene lost 0 bases and the J gene lost 4 bases, with 13 bases spanning the gap. Germline V lookup: CDR1 SGDLS, CDR2 YYNGEE. The CDR3 region is CASSVALSGAYGYTF. CDR3 bases: TGTGCCAGCAGCGTAGCTCTGTCAGGGGCCTATGGCTACACCTTC.

The chain employs TRBV19 and TRBJ1-1; TRBD1 is a possible D gene (5 bases). The CDR3 runs to 16 residues. Germline V gene sequence: CDR1 LNHDA, CDR2 SQIVND (reference sequence). Trimming removed 5 bases from V and 1 base from J, with 17 bases in between. The CDR3 sequence: CASSLRGGWGNTEAFF. The DNA for the CDR3 is TGTGCCAGTAGTCTTAGGGGAGGCTGGGGGAACACTGAAGCTTTCTTT.

The chain uses TRBV4-2 and TRBJ2-5; tentative D call: TRBD1 (6 bases). This CDR3 comprises 13 residues. CDR1 and CDR2 (germline): LGHNA, YNFKEQ. V was clipped by 6 bases and J by 2 bases, with 10 bases between them. The CDR3 here is CASRGDIQETQYF. As DNA, the CDR3 is TGTGCCAGCAGGGGGGACATTCAAGAGACCCAGTACTTC.

V and J are TRBV27 and TRBJ2-7, with D perhaps matching TRBD1 (6 bases). This CDR3 has 16 amino acids. CDR1 is MNHEY, CDR2 SMNVEV, per germline (reference sequence). Trimming left V 0 bases short and J 4 bases short, with 16 bases between. DNA of the CDR3: TGTGCCAGCAGTTTATCCCCCGTAGGGGGTGGGTACGAGCAGTACTTC. Its protein is CASSLSPVGGGYEQYF.

The J gene is TRBJ1-5, the V gene TRBV7-6; weak D call: TRBD1 (6 bases). This CDR3 region has 17 residues. Germline assignment: CDR1 SGHVS and CDR2 FNYEAQ. The V end was cut by 5 bases, the J end by 5 bases, with 22 bases between. Written as DNA, the CDR3 is TGTGCCAGCAGCAGTAACCCAGGGGCCCAGGGATATCAGCCCCAGCATTTT. Translation gives CASSSNPGAQGYQPQHF.

The genes are TRBV25-1 and TRBJ1-3; 9 nucleotides align to TRBD1. This CDR3 spans 18 amino acids. V lost 4 bases, J lost 3 bases, and 13 bases stayed unmatched. Germline CDR1 MGHDK, CDR2 SYGVNS. CDR3 DNA: TGTGCCAGCAGTGGTACTCGGACAGGGGCCAGTGGTGGAAACACCATATATTTT. The encoded protein is CASSGTRTGASGGNTIYF.

The chain couples TRBV19 to TRBJ1-1; no reliable D call. This CDR3 has 14 residues. Germline CDR1 LNHDA, CDR2 SQIVND (reference sequence). V gave up 2 bases and J gave up 1 base, with 8 bases separating them. Written as DNA, the CDR3 is TGTGCCAGTAGTATAAACAGACCGAACACTGAAGCTTTCTTT. It yields the protein CASSINRPNTEAFF.

The genes are TRBV2 and TRBJ2-3, with D maybe TRBD1 (5 bases). The V and J ends lost 3 bases and 1 base respectively, with 11 bases between them. The CDR3 is made up of 15 amino acids. Germline V gene data show CDR1 as SNHLY and CDR2 as FYNNEI. The DNA of the CDR3 is TGTGCCAGCAGTGAGAAGGGGTCGGGCACAGATACGCAGTATTTT. It yields the protein CASSEKGSGTDTQYF.

The table lists this clone with a count of one. The rearrangement uses TRBV4-3 and TRBJ2-7; tentative D call: TRBD2 (6 bases). V was pared by 0 bases and J by 0 bases, with 15 bases between. The CDR3 runs to 17 residues. CDR1 and CDR2 from the germline V gene are LGHNA and YSLEER. The CDR3 here is CASSQDRRGRGSYEQYF. CDR3 DNA sequence: TGCGCCAGCAGCCAAGATCGGAGGGGCCGAGGCTCCTACGAGCAGTACTTC.